The TCR beta chain under discussion was sequenced for a study of T-cell memory formation after mild COVID-19. About the study: Clustering of TCRs was largely donor specific.

TCRdb used MiXCR to reprocess the 5' RACE reads, holding one entry per CDR3 protein. Of 410,000 or so distinct CDR3 sequences listed, 23% are singletons. This clonotype has only a few counts. As yet, its antigen is unknown. Germline CDR1 reads SGHTA; CDR2 reads FQGNSA. Trimming shortened V by 5 bases and J by 7 bases, and 20 bases separated the two germline ends. The CDR3 extends over 16 amino acids. Study outcomes and limitations: Some clones that responded turned up in pre-infection memory, which suggests that cross-reactive memory joined in.

The J gene is TRBJ2-2, the V gene TRBV7-2, with D perhaps matching TRBD2 (6 bases). The sample was PBMCs or a T cell subset sorted from them (not recorded which). This receptor was identified in an adult woman who had mild COVID-19 (a few samples of this study predate the infection). Cell type and time point are not known. The CDR3 loop reads CASSPPTFGGVGELFF. CDR3 nucleotide sequence: TGTGCCAGCAGCCCGCCTACTTTCGGCGGGGTCGGGGAGCTGTTTTTT. Using reference TRBV7-2 and TRBJ2-2 for the parts outside the CDR3, the full variable domain is GAGVSQSPSNKVTEKGKDVELRCDPISGHTALYWYRQSLGQGLEFLIYFQGNSAPDKSGLPSDRFSAERTGGSVSTLTIQRTQQEDSAVYLCASSPPTFGGVGELFFGEGSRLTVL.